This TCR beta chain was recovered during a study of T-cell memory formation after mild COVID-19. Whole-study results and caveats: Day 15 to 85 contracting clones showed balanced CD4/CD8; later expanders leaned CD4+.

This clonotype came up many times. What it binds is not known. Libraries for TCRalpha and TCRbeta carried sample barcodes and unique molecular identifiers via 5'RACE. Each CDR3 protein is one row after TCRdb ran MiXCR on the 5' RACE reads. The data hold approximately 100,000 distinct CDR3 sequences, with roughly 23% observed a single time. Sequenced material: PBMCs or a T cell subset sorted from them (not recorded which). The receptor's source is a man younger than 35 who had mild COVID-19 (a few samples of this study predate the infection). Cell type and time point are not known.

The CDR3 bases are TGCGCCAGCAGCCCCCGGGAGAACACTGAAGCTTTCTTT. Translated, it gives CASSPRENTEAFF. The rearrangement uses TRBV4-1 and TRBJ1-1; D unresolved. Between the trimmed V and J ends, which lost 4 bases and 1 base, there was a span of 7 bases. Germline assignment: CDR1 MGHRA and CDR2 YSYEKL. The CDR3 totals 13 residues.